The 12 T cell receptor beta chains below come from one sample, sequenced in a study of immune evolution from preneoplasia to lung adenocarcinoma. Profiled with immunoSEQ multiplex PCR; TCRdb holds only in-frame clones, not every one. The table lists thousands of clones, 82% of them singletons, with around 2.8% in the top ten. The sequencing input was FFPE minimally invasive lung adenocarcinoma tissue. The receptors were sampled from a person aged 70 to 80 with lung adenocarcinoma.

The CDR3 region is CASRGQGWTQYF. Written as DNA, the CDR3 is TGTGCCAGCAGGGGACAGGGATGGACCCAGTACTTC. V and J are TRBV6-1 and TRBJ2-5; TRBD1 agrees at 9 bases. The germline gives CDR1 MNHNS, CDR2 SASEGT. Trimming took 6 bases from V and 7 from J; bases not matched to a gene: 3. CDR3 length: 12 amino acids.

The CDR3 spells CASSWTSGVNNEQFF. The CDR3 coding sequence is TGCGCCAGCAGTTGGACTAGCGGGGTGAACAATGAGCAGTTCTTC. V gene TRBV5-1 combines with J gene TRBJ2-1; TRBD2 matches 12 bases. V trimming: 5 bases; J trimming: 5 bases; junction bases outside the gene matches: 5. CDR1 SGHRS and CDR2 YFSETQ come from the germline V gene. The CDR3 is made up of 15 amino acids.

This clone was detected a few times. The CDR3 protein is CARSLKRCGQPQHF. The CDR3, as DNA: TGTGCCAGAAGCTTGAAACGTTGTGGCCAGCCCCAGCATTTT. This chain connects TRBV5-3 to TRBJ1-5; D gene ambiguous. TRBV5-3 is labeled an ORF, and its function is uncertain. This CDR3 has 14 residues. V lost 1 base to trimming and J lost 7 bases, with 12 bases between them.

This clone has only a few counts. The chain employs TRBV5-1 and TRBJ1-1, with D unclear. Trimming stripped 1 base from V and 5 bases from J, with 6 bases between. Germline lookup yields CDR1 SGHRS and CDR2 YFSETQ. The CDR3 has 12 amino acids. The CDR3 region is CASSLYGTEAFF. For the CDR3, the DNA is TGCGCCAGCAGCTTGTACGGTACTGAAGCTTTCTTT.

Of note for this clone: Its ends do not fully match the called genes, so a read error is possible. CDR3 DNA: TGTGCCACCAGTGGTGCGGAATTCACCTATGGCTACACCTTC. This translates into CATSGAEFTYGYTF. The V call is TRBV28, the J call TRBJ1-2; the D is unclear. CDR3 size: 14 residues. Germline assignment: CDR1 MDHEN and CDR2 SYDVKM.

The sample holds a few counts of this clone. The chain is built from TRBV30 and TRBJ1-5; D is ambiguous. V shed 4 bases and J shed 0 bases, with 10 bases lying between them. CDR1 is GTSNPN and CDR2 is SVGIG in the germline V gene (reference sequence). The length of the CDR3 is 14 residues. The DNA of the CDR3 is TGTGCCTGGACCTCGGGGAATAGCAATCAGCCCCAGCATTTT. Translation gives CAWTSGNSNQPQHF.

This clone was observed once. CDR3 in amino acids: CASSSLGGNSNQPQHF. The CDR3 DNA reads TGTGCCAGCAGCTCCCTGGGGGGGAATAGCAATCAGCCCCAGCATTTT. The chain recombines TRBV7-8 with TRBJ1-5, with D tentatively TRBD1 (5 bases). The CDR3 has 16 residues. The V end was cut by 4 bases, the J end by 0 bases, with 13 bases between. Germline CDR1 and CDR2: SGHVS and FQNEAQ. Supplemented by reference TRBV7-8 and TRBJ1-5, the full variable domain reads GAGVSQSPRYKVAKRGQDVALRCDPISGHVSLFWYQQALGQGPEFLTYFQNEAQLDKSGLPSDRFFAERPEGSVSTLKIQRTQQEDSAVYLCASSSLGGNSNQPQHFGDGTRLSIL.

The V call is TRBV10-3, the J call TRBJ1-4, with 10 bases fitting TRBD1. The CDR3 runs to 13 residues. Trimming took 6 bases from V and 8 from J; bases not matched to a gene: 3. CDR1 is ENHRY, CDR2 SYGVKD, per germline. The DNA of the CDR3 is TGTGCCATCAGCGGGACAGGGGTCGAAAAACTGTTTTTT. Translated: CAISGTGVEKLFF.

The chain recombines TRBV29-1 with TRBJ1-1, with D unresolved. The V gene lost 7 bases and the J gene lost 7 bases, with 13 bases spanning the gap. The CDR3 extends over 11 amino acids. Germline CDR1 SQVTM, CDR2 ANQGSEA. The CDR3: CSAFRGSEAFF. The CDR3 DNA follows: TGCAGCGCCTTCCGAGGAAGTGAAGCTTTCTTT.

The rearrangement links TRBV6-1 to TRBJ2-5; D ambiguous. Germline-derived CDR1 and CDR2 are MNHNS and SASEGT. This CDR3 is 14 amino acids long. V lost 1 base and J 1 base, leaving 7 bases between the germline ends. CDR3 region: CASSEGPSQETQYF. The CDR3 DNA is TGTGCCAGCAGTGAAGGCCCCTCCCAAGAGACCCAGTACTTC.

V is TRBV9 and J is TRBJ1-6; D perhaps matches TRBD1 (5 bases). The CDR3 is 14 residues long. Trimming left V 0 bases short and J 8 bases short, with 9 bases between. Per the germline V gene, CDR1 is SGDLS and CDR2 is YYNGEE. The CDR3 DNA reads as TGTGCCAGCAGCGTAGCAGGGTTGGATTCACCCCTCCACTTT. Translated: CASSVAGLDSPLHF.

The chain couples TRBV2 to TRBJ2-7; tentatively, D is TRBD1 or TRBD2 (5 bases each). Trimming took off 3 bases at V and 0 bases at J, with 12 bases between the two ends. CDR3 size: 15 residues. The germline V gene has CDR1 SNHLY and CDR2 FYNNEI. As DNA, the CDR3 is TGTGCCAGCAGTGACAGGGACCAACCCTCCTACGAGCAGTACTTC. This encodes CASSDRDQPSYEQYF.